The 32 T cell receptor beta chains given below trace back to one sample, sequenced in a study of T-cell reconstitution after alpha-beta-depleted transplantation in children. Overall study results and limits: Diversity and T-cell counts at one year after transplant derived mostly from new T cells.

TCRbeta library preparation incorporated unique molecular identifiers. One entry per CDR3 protein results from TCRdb running MiXCR on the PCR reads. This table holds 250,000 to 300,000 distinct CDR3 sequences, 6% to 10% found once. Their antigens are not known. The material sequenced was peripheral blood, taken 360 days after TCRalphabeta/CD19-depleted stem cell transplant. Receptor source: a female patient aged 2-9 years who had a stem cell transplant for Fanconi anemia, so the T cells may come from the graft donor.

The chain is built from TRBV6-5 and TRBJ2-7; D is ambiguous. This CDR3 is built from 12 residues. Germline lookup yields CDR1 MNHEY and CDR2 SVGAGI. V was clipped by 7 bases and J by 2 bases, with 9 bases between them. The CDR3 reads CASTGPTYEQYF. CDR3 sequence (DNA): TGTGCCAGCACCGGCCCGACCTACGAGCAGTACTTC.

This clonotype was observed a handful of times. The rearrangement links TRBV30 to TRBJ1-1; a weak D match, TRBD1 (6 bases). CDR1 is GTSNPN, CDR2 SVGIG, per germline (reference sequence). The CDR3 contains 11 residues. V was cut by 8 bases and J by 6 bases, with 13 bases left in between. CDR3 nucleotide sequence: TGTGCCCGCAGACAGGCGGCTGAAGCTTTCTTT. It codes for CARRQAAEAFF.

The J gene is TRBJ2-3, the V gene TRBV6-2 or TRBV6-3; 9 nucleotides align to TRBD1. The CDR3 extends over 16 amino acids. V shed 6 bases and J 3 bases; nucleotides not matched to a gene: 10. Germline assignment: CDR1 MNHEY and CDR2 SVGEGT. The CDR3 DNA follows: TGTGCCAGCAGCCTTAGGGGGGACAGGGAGACAGATACGCAGTATTTT. This encodes CASSLRGDRETDTQYF.

In this sample, this clonotype turned up many times. The chain carries TRBV4-2 and TRBJ1-4; D remains unclear. V lost 0 bases to trimming and J lost 5 bases, with 16 bases between them. This CDR3 is 17 amino acids long. The germline CDR1 and CDR2 sequences are LGHNA and YNFKEQ. The CDR3 is CASSQEPIITFNEKLFF. The CDR3 coding sequence is TGTGCCAGCAGCCAAGAACCCATCATCACATTCAATGAAAAACTGTTTTTT.

The sample holds a few counts of this clonotype. The chain uses TRBV5-6 and TRBJ2-7, with a possible D match to TRBD2 (7 bases). Trimming removed 5 bases from V and 3 bases from J, with 18 bases in between. CDR1 is SGHDT and CDR2 is YYEEEE in the germline V gene. There are 15 residues in the CDR3. The CDR3: CASSQGRGAYYEQYF. DNA for the CDR3: TGTGCCAGCAGTCAGGGGAGGGGAGCCTACTACGAGCAGTACTTC.

This clonotype was observed a few times. In nucleotides, the CDR3 is TGTGCCACCAGCAGATACCGGGACGGGAACACTGAAGCTTTCTTT. Protein sequence: CATSRYRDGNTEAFF. The gene calls are TRBV15 and TRBJ1-1, with D possibly TRBD1 on 5 matching bases. CDR3 length equals 15 residues. From germline, CDR1 is LNHNV and CDR2 YYDKDF (reference sequence). With 2 bases removed from V and 1 base from J, the gap between germline ends came to 11 bases.

This clonotype was observed at least ten times. The chain is built from TRBV6-5 and TRBJ1-1, with D uncertain. The length of the CDR3 is 15 residues. Trimming took off 0 bases at V and 1 base at J, with 9 bases between the two ends. Germline assignment: CDR1 MNHEY and CDR2 SVGAGI. The chain's CDR3 is CASSYSGRSNTEAFF. The CDR3 nucleotides read TGTGCCAGCAGTTACTCGGGGAGGTCGAACACTGAAGCTTTCTTT.

This clonotype was observed many times. This rearrangement joins TRBV7-2 to TRBJ1-5; no reliable D call. CDR3 size: 13 residues. Trimming pared 2 bases from V and 4 bases from J, leaving 6 bases between. CDR1 and CDR2 (germline): SGHTA, FQGNSA. The CDR3 protein is CASSLSYNQPQHF. Written as DNA, the CDR3 is TGTGCCAGCAGCTTATCTTATAATCAGCCCCAGCATTTT.

This clonotype has ten or more counts. The rearrangement links TRBV24-1 to TRBJ1-1; weak D call: TRBD1 (5 bases). Trimming cost V 1 base and J 10 bases, with 12 bases left between them. This CDR3 has 13 amino acids. Germline CDR1 is KGHDR and CDR2 is SFDVKD. CDR3 sequence reads: CATSDFQTVGAFF. The CDR3 DNA follows: TGTGCCACCAGTGATTTTCAGACAGTGGGAGCTTTCTTT.

The chain combines TRBV9 with TRBJ1-6; D is unresolved. V dropped 0 bases and J dropped 9 bases, with 7 bases sitting between them. The germline V gene has CDR1 SGDLS and CDR2 YYNGEE. The CDR3 length is 13 residues. This CDR3 reads CASSVVPISPLHF. As DNA, the CDR3 is TGTGCCAGCAGCGTAGTCCCGATTTCACCCCTCCACTTT. The full variable domain, completed using reference TRBV9 and TRBJ1-6, is DSGVTQTPKHLITATGQRVTLRCSPRSGDLSVYWYQQSLDQGLQFLIQYYNGEERAKGNILERFSAQQFPDLHSELNLSSLELGDSALYFCASSVVPISPLHFGNGTRLTVT.

This chain uses TRBV2 with TRBJ1-4; the D gene is possibly TRBD1 (5 bases). V was pared by 6 bases and J by 14 bases, with 16 bases between. The CDR3 covers 12 residues. Germline assignment: CDR1 SNHLY and CDR2 FYNNEI. CDR3 nucleotide sequence: TGTGCCAGCAGACAGGACCGGGGTTACCTGTTTTTT. Protein: CASRQDRGYLFF.

This clonotype came up many times. This rearrangement joins TRBV29-1 to TRBJ2-3; 12 bases agree with TRBD1. CDR1 is SQVTM and CDR2 is ANQGSEA in the germline V gene. There are 14 residues in the CDR3. Losses at the gene ends were 6 bases for V and 8 bases for J; bases not matched to a gene: 9. CDR3 sequence (DNA): TGCAGCGTCTCACCGGGACAGGGGGCGATTACGCAGTATTTT. Protein product: CSVSPGQGAITQYF.

The sample holds many counts of this clonotype. This chain links TRBV12-3 or TRBV12-4 with TRBJ2-3, with a weak D call TRBD1 (6 bases). This CDR3 has 14 residues. The ends were cut back, 5 bases at V and 4 bases at J, with 13 bases in the middle. CDR3 DNA: TGTGCCAGCAGTAGGACAGTCTGGGCAGATACGCAGTATTTT. It is translated as CASSRTVWADTQYF.

This chain joins TRBV7-9 and TRBJ2-1; tentative D call: TRBD1 (6 bases). The CDR3 is made up of 14 amino acids. V was shortened by 6 bases and J by 12 bases, with 21 bases between the two germline ends. Germline V gene lookup returns CDR1 SEHNR and CDR2 FQNEAQ (reference sequence). The CDR3 DNA sequence: TGTGCCAGCAGTACCTCGCAGGGGAGAGTTGGGCAGTTCTTC. The encoded protein is CASSTSQGRVGQFF.

This clonotype was detected a few times. This sequence joins TRBV4-1 and TRBJ2-7, with 7 bases that match TRBD2. Trimming took 4 bases from V and 3 from J; bases not matched to a gene: 9. There are 15 residues in the CDR3. Per germline, CDR1 MGHRA and CDR2 YSYEKL. The CDR3 DNA is TGCGCCAGCAGCCGATCACACGGGGGGTTCTACGAGCAGTACTTC. It codes for CASSRSHGGFYEQYF.

In the case of this clonotype: A much larger clone sits a single nucleotide away, making a read error possible. The chain has TRBV4-2 and TRBJ2-2; D is ambiguous. The CDR3 has 15 amino acids. CDR1 and CDR2 from the germline V gene are LGHNA and YNFKEQ. The CDR3 coding sequence is TGTGCCAGCAGCCAGAGACCGGATTACACCAGGGAGCTGTTTTTT. As protein: CASSQRPDYTRELFF.

This clonotype was found many times. The chain combines TRBV27 with TRBJ2-7, with 10 bases aligning to TRBD1. CDR1 and CDR2 from the germline V gene are MNHEY and SMNVEV (reference sequence). This CDR3 has 16 residues. V lost 8 bases to trimming and J lost 4 bases; unmatched junction nucleotides: 14. The CDR3 is CASRRRGQGSMYEQYF. As DNA, the CDR3 is TGTGCCAGCCGTCGTAGGGGACAGGGGAGTATGTACGAGCAGTACTTC.

The V gene is TRBV11-2, the J gene TRBJ2-7; D gene uncertain. V dropped 0 bases and J dropped 6 bases, with 12 bases sitting between them. Germline CDR1 reads SGHAT; CDR2 reads FQNNGV. The CDR3 runs 14 residues. CDR3 bases: TGTGCCAGCAGCTTAGAAAGGAGTAATGTCGAGCAGTACGTC. Translated: CASSLERSNVEQYV.

This clonotype was detected many times. V is TRBV10-3 and J is TRBJ2-2; a possible D gene is TRBD2 (6 bases). There are 16 residues in the CDR3. Trimming took 8 bases from V and 6 from J, leaving 22 bases between them. Germline values: CDR1 ENHRY, CDR2 SYGVKD. Here the CDR3 reads CAIAGNFGLSAGELFF. The CDR3 DNA reads as TGTGCCATCGCGGGAAATTTCGGACTCAGCGCCGGGGAGCTGTTTTTT.

This clonotype was recorded at least ten times. Germline is not matched at one junction end, which may reflect a read error. This rearrangement joins TRBV5-1 to TRBJ2-1, with 7 nucleotides matching TRBD1. CDR3 size: 12 residues. Germline V gene sequence: CDR1 SGHRS, CDR2 YFSETQ. The CDR3 nucleotides are TGCGCCAGCAGCCCTACGACAGGGCCTCCGATCTTC. Its protein is CASSPTTGPPIF.

This clonotype was counted ten times or more. The CDR3 region has the DNA TGCAGCGTTATGGGGGGACAGGTCTACAATGAGCAGTTCTTC. The encoded protein is CSVMGGQVYNEQFF. The chain carries TRBV29-1 and TRBJ2-1, with 8 bases fitting TRBD1. This CDR3 region has 14 residues. V was clipped by 5 bases and J by 3 bases; unmatched bases: 6. In germline, CDR1 is SQVTM, CDR2 ANQGSEA.

The V call is TRBV3-1, the J call TRBJ2-2; D gene ambiguous. The CDR3 totals 13 residues. Looked up from germline, CDR1 is LGHDT and CDR2 is YNNKEL (reference sequence). The V gene lost 0 bases and the J gene lost 6 bases, with 5 bases spanning the gap. CDR3 in amino acids: CASSQEGAGELFF. In DNA, the CDR3 is TGTGCCAGCAGCCAAGAAGGCGCCGGGGAGCTGTTTTTT.

There are a few counts of this clonotype. The J gene is TRBJ2-3, the V gene TRBV19; TRBD2 might be the D (5 bases). This CDR3 is built from 16 residues. The V gene lost 5 bases and the J gene lost 0 bases, with 15 bases spanning the gap. Per the germline V gene, CDR1 is LNHDA and CDR2 is SQIVND (reference sequence). The CDR3 here is CASSFLADTSTDTQYF. DNA of the CDR3: TGTGCCAGTAGTTTTCTAGCCGATACTAGCACAGATACGCAGTATTTT.

This clonotype was counted at least ten times. A junction boundary mismatches the germline segment, possibly from a read error. The V call is TRBV5-1, the J call TRBJ2-1, with 9 bases lining up with TRBD2. The CDR3 is 15 amino acids. Per the germline V gene, CDR1 is SGHRS and CDR2 is YFSETQ. CDR3 residues: CASGLPGLAGDEQFF. The CDR3 DNA is TGCGCCAGCGGCTTACCGGGACTAGCTGGTGATGAGCAGTTCTTC.

The genes are TRBV18 and TRBJ1-2; D is perhaps TRBD1 (6 bases). The V end was cut by 3 bases, the J end by 8 bases, with 16 bases between. From germline, CDR1 is KGHSH and CDR2 LQKENI. CDR3 length: 14 amino acids. The CDR3 sequence is CASSPNSDRRGYTF. The CDR3 DNA sequence: TGTGCCAGCTCACCTAACTCGGACAGACGCGGCTACACCTTC.

The chain has TRBV18 and TRBJ1-1; 12 nucleotides agree with TRBD1. The CDR3 extends over 16 amino acids. Germline trimming cut 3 bases from V and 5 bases from J; bases unmatched to any gene: 7. Germline V gene lookup returns CDR1 KGHSH and CDR2 LQKENI. The CDR3 nucleotides read TGTGCCAGCTCACCGGGACAGGGGGCGGGTAGAACTGAAGCTTTCTTT. Its protein is CASSPGQGAGRTEAFF.

The chain has TRBV10-3 and TRBJ1-3, with D uncertain. V shed 10 bases and J shed 0 bases, with 13 bases lying between them. This CDR3 is 14 amino acids long. Germline values: CDR1 ENHRY, CDR2 SYGVKD. Here the CDR3 DNA reads TGTGCCAACAGAACCGGGGTCTCTGGAAACACCATATATTTT. This sequence encodes CANRTGVSGNTIYF.

At least ten counts were recorded for this clonotype. V usage is TRBV7-8 and J usage is TRBJ2-5, with D perhaps matching TRBD2 (5 bases). Trimming took off 0 bases at V and 2 bases at J, with 13 bases between the two ends. Germline V gives CDR1 SGHVS, CDR2 FQNEAQ. The CDR3 spans 16 residues. The CDR3: CASSLAFLRRQETQYF. The CDR3 DNA is TGTGCCAGCAGCTTAGCGTTCCTAAGGAGGCAAGAGACCCAGTACTTC.

CDR3 sequence reads: CASSSTWTSGGAVDTQYF. The DNA of the CDR3 is TGTGCCAGCAGTTCTACCTGGACTAGCGGGGGGGCCGTAGATACGCAGTATTTT. This chain uses TRBV2 with TRBJ2-3, with 15 bases aligning to TRBD2. Losses at the gene ends were 5 bases for V and 5 bases for J; bases not matched to a gene: 11. The germline V gene has CDR1 SNHLY and CDR2 FYNNEI. This CDR3 contains 18 residues. The full variable domain, with the rest looked up from reference TRBV2 and TRBJ2-3, is EPEVTQTPSHQVTQMGQEVILRCVPISNHLYFYWYRQILGQKVEFLVSFYNNEISEKSEIFDDQFSVERPDGSNFTLKIRSTKLEDSAMYFCASSSTWTSGGAVDTQYFGPGTRLTVL.

This clonotype occurred a few times. The rearrangement links TRBV11-2 to TRBJ2-5; perhaps D is TRBD1 or TRBD2 (6 bases each). Germline values: CDR1 SGHAT, CDR2 FQNNGV. Trimming stripped 2 bases from V and 2 bases from J, with 27 bases between. This CDR3 region has 20 residues. CDR3: CASSLNWGASPAVLQETQYF. The CDR3 nucleotides are TGTGCCAGCAGCTTAAATTGGGGGGCTTCCCCTGCGGTTTTACAAGAGACCCAGTACTTC.

V gene TRBV20-1 combines with J gene TRBJ2-2; the match to TRBD2 covers 7 bases. CDR1 is DFQATT, CDR2 SNEGSKA, per germline (reference sequence). With V trimmed by 0 bases and J by 4 bases, 14 bases remained unmatched. The CDR3 spans 18 residues. The CDR3 coding sequence is TGCAGTGCTAGAGATTGGGGGGTTTCGGGGGGATCCACCGGGGAGCTGTTTTTT. It codes for CSARDWGVSGGSTGELFF.

This clonotype came up a few times. This chain connects TRBV6-1 to TRBJ2-7; TRBD1 is a possible D gene (6 bases). Trimming stripped 3 bases from V and 2 bases from J, with 17 bases between. The length of the CDR3 is 16 residues. CDR1 and CDR2 from the germline V gene are MNHNS and SASEGT. For the CDR3, the DNA is TGTGCCAGCAGTGATCAGCAGGCAGGGGAGACCTACGAGCAGTACGTC. Amino acid sequence: CASSDQQAGETYEQYV.